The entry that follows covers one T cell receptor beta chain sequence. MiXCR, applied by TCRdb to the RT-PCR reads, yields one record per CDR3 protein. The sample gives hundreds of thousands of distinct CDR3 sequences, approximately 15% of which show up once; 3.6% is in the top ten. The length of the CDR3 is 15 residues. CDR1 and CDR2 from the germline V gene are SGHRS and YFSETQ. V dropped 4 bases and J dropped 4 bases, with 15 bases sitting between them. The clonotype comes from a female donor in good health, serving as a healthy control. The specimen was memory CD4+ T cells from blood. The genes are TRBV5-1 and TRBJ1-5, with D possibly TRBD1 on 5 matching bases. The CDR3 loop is CASSAGVLGNQPQHF. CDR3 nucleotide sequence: TGCGCCAGCAGCGCGGGGGTACTTGGGAATCAGCCCCAGCATTTT.